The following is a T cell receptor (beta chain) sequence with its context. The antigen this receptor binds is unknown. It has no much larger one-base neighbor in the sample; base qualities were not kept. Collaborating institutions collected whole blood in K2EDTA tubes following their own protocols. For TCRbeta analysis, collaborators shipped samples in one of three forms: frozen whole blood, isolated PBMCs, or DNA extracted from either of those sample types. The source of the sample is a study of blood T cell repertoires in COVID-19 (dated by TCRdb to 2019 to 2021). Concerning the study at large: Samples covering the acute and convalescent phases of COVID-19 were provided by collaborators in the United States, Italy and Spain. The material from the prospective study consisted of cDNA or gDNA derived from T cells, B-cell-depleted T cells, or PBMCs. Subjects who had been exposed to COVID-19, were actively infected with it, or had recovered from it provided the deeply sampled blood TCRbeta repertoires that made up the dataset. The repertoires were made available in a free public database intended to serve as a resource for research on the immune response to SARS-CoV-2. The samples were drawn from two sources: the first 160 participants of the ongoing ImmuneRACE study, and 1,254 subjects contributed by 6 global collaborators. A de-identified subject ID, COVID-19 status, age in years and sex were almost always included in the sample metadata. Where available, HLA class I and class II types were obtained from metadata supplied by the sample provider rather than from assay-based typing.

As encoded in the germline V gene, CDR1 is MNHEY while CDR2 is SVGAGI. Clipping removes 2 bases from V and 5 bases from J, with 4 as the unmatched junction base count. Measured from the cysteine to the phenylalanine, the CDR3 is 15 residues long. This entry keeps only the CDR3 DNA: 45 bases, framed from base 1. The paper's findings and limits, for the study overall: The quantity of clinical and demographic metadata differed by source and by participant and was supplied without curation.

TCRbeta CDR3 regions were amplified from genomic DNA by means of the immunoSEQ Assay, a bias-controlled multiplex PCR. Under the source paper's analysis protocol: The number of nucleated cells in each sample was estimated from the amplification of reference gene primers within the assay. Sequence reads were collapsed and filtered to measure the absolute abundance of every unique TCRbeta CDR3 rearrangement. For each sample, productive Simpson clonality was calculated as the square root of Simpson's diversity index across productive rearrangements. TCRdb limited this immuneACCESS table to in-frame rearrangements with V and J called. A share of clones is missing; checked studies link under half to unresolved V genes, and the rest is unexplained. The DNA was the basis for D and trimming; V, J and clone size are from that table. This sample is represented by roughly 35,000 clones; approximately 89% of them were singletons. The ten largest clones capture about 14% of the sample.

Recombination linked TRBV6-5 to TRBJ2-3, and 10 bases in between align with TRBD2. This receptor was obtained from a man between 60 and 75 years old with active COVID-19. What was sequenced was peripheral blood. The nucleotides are TGTGCCAGCAGTTACCGAGCGGGAGGGGGAGATACGCAGTATTTT. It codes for CASSYRAGGGDTQYF.